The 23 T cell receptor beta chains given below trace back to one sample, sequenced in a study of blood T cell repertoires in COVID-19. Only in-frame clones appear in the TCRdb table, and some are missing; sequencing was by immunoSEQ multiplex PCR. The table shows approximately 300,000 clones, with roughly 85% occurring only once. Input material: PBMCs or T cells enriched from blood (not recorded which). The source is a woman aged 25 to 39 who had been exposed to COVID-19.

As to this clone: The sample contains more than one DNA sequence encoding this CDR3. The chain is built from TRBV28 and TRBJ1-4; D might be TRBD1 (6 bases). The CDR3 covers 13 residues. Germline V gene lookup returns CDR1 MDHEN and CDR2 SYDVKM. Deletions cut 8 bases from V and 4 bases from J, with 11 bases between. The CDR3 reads CASSTGFNEKLFF. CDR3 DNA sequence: TGTGCCAGCTCTACAGGGTTTAATGAAAAACTGTTTTTT. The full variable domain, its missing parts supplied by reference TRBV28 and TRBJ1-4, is DVKVTQSSRYLVKRTGEKVFLECVQDMDHENMFWYRQDPGLGLRLIYFSYDVKMKEKGDIPEGYSVSREKKERFSLILESASTNQTSMYLCASSTGFNEKLFFGSGTQLSVL.

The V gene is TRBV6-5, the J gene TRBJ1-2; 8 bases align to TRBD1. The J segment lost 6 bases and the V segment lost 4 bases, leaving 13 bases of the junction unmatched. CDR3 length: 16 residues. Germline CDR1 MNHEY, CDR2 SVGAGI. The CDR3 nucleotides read TGTGCCAGCAGTTCCAGACTAGGGACAGGTTTAAATGGCTACACCTTC. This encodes CASSSRLGTGLNGYTF.

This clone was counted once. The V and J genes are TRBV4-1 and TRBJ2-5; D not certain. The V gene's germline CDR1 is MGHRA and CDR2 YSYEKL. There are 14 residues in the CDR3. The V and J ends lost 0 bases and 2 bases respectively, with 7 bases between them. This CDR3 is CASSQEEVQETQYF. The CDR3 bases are TGCGCCAGCAGCCAAGAAGAGGTACAAGAGACCCAGTACTTC.

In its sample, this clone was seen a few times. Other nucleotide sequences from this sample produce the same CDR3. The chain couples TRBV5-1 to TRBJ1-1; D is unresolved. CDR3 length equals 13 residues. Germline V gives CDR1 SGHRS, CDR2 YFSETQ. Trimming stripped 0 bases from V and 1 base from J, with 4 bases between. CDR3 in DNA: TGCGCCAGCAGCTTGGACACGAACACTGAAGCTTTCTTT. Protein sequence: CASSLDTNTEAFF.

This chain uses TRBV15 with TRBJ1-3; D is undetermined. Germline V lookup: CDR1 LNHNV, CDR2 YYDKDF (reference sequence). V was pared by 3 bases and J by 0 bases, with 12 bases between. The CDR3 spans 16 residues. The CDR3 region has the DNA TGTGCCACCAGCAGGAGACTAGGCAGCTCTGGAAACACCATATATTTT. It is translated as CATSRRLGSSGNTIYF.

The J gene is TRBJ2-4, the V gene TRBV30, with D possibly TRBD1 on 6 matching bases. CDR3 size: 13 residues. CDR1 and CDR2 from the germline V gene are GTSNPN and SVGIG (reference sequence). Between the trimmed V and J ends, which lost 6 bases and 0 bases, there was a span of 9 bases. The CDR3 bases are TGTGCCTGTACAGGGTCAGCCAAAAACATTCAGTACTTC. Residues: CACTGSAKNIQYF.

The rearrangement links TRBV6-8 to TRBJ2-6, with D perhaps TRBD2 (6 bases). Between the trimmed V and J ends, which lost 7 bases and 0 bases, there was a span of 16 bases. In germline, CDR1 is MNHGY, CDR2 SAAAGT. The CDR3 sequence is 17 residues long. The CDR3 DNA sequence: TGTGCCAGCACCCTGGGAAGGGGACTCTCTGGGGCCAACGTCCTGACTTTC. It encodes CASTLGRGLSGANVLTF.

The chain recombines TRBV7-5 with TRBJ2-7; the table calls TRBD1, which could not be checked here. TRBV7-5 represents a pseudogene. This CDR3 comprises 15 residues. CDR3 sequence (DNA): TGTGTCAGAAGGACCCGGGGACAGGGGAGCTACGAGCAGTACTTC. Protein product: CVRRTRGQGSYEQYF.

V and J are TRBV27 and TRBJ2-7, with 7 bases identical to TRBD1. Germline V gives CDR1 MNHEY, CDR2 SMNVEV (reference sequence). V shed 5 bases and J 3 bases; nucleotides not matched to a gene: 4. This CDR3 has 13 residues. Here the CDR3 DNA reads TGTGCCAGCAGTATCCGGGACAGCTACGAGCAGTACTTC. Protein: CASSIRDSYEQYF.

CDR3 sequence: CASSFRQGEFPYEQYF. CDR3 coding DNA: TGTGCCAGTAGTTTCAGACAGGGGGAATTTCCGTACGAGCAGTACTTC. The chain employs TRBV19 and TRBJ2-7; 9 positions match TRBD1. Germline V CDR1 and CDR2: LNHDA, SQIVND (reference sequence). This CDR3 has 16 amino acids. V lost 5 bases, J lost 4 bases, and 12 bases stayed unmatched.

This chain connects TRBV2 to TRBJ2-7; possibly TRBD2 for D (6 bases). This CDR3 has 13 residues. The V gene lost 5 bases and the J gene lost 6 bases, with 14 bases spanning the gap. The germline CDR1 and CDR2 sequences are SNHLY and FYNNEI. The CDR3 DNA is TGTGCCAGCAGTTACTCCCCCGGGGGCGAGCAGTACTTC. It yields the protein CASSYSPGGEQYF.

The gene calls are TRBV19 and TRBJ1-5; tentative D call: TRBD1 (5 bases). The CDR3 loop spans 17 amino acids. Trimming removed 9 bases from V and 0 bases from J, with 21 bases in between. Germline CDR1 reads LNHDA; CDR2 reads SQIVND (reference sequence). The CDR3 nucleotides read TGTGCCAGCAGGGAGGGCGTTAAAAGGGGTAGCAATCAGCCCCAGCATTTT. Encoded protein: CASREGVKRGSNQPQHF.

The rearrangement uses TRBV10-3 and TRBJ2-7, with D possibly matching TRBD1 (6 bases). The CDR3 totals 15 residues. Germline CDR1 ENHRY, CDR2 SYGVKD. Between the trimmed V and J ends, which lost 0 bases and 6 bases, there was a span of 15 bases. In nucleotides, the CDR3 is TGTGCCATCAGTGAGTCCTCTGGGACAATGGGCGAGCAGTACTTC. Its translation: CAISESSGTMGEQYF.

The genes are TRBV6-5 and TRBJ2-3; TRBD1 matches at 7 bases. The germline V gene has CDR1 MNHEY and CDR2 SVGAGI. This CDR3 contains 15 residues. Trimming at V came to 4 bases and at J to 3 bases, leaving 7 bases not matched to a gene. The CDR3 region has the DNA TGTGCCAGCAGTTCAACCGACAGGGAGACAGATACGCAGTATTTT. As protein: CASSSTDRETDTQYF.

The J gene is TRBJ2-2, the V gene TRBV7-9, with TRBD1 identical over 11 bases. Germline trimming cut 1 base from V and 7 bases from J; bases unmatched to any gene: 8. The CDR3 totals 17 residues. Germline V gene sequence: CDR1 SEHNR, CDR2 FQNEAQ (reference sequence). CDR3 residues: CASSLDPGTGGIGELFF. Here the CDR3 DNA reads TGTGCCAGCAGCTTAGATCCCGGGACAGGGGGGATCGGGGAGCTGTTTTTT.

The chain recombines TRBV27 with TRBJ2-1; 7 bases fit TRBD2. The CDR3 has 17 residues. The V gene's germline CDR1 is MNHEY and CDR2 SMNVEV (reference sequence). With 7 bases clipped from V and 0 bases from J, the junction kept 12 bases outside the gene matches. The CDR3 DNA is TGTGCCAGCACTAAGCGGGACCTGCTGAGCTCCTACAATGAGCAGTTCTTC. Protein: CASTKRDLLSSYNEQFF.

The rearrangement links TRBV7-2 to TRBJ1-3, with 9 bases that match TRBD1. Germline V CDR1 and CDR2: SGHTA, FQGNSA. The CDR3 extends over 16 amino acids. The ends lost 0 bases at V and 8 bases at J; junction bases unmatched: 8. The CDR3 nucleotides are TGTGCCAGCAGCTTAGCGGGACAGGGTCTCGGGTACACCATATATTTT. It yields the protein CASSLAGQGLGYTIYF.

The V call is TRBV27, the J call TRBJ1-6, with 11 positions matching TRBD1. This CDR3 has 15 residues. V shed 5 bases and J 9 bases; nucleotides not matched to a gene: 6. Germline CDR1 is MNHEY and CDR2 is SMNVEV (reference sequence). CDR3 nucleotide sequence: TGTGCCAGCAGTACTGGGACAGGGGGTTCTTCACCCCTCCACTTT. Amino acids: CASSTGTGGSSPLHF.

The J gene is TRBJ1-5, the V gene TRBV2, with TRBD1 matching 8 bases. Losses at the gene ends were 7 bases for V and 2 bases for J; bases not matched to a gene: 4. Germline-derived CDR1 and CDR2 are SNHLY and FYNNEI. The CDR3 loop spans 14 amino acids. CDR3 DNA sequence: TGTGCCAGCACTCAGACAGGGGGCAATCAGCCCCAGCATTTT. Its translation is CASTQTGGNQPQHF.

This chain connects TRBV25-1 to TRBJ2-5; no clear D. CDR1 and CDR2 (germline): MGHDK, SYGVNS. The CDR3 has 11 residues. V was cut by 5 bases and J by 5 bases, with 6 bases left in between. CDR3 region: CASSFGETQYF. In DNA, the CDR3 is TGTGCCAGCAGTTTCGGTGAGACCCAGTACTTC.

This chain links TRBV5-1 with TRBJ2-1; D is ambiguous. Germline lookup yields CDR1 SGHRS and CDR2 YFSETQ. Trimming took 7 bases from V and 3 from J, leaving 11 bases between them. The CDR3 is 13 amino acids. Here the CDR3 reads CASGLTGYNEQFF. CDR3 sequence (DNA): TGCGCCAGCGGATTGACTGGCTACAATGAGCAGTTCTTC.

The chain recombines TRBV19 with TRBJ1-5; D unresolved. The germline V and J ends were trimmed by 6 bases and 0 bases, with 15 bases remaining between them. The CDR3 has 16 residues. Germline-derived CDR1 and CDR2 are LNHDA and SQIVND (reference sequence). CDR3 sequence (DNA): TGTGCCAGTAGCCCGACGGGAGGAAATAGCAATCAGCCCCAGCATTTT. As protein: CASSPTGGNSNQPQHF.

CDR3: CASSIGDRGYGYTF. The CDR3 DNA follows: TGTGCCAGTAGTATCGGGGACAGGGGCTATGGCTACACCTTC. This chain links TRBV19 with TRBJ1-2, with 10 bases matching TRBD1. V lost 3 bases and J lost 4; bases outside the gene matches: 2. Per germline, CDR1 LNHDA and CDR2 SQIVND (reference sequence). The CDR3 has 14 residues.